The source of this T cell receptor (beta chain) is a study of metastatic and nonmetastatic thyroid tumors. The wider study: Samples came from malignant and benign thyroid patients, and repertoires were compared across blood and tumor or nodule tissue.

Under the authors' procedure: A distant-metastasis classifier for papillary thyroid cancer was built using CDR3 differences across clinicopathological groups. TCRdb reanalyzed the PCR reads with MiXCR. TCRdb's processing, not the authors' own work, is the source of the V and J calls. The sample has around 23,000 clones, 20% seen once. Thyroid surgery had not been preceded by any treatment in any patient. CDR1 is MNHEY and CDR2 is SVGAGI in the germline V gene. This CDR3 is 13 amino acids long. Trimming removed 2 bases from V and 3 bases from J, with 4 bases in between. Findings and caveats of the study: A significant increase in TCR beta diversity was reportedly seen in malignant thyroid tumors relative to benign nodules, in blood and tumor.

With respect to this clone: Its target is unknown.

V and J are TRBV6-5 and TRBJ2-2; D is undetermined. The sequenced sample was blood. The sequence was obtained from a female donor with papillary thyroid cancer or a benign thyroid nodule (not recorded which). Some clones in this sample may be carry-over from other donors' samples. The CDR3 loop is CASSYRDTGELFF. The CDR3 bases are TGTGCCAGCAGTTACAGGGACACCGGGGAGCTGTTTTTT.